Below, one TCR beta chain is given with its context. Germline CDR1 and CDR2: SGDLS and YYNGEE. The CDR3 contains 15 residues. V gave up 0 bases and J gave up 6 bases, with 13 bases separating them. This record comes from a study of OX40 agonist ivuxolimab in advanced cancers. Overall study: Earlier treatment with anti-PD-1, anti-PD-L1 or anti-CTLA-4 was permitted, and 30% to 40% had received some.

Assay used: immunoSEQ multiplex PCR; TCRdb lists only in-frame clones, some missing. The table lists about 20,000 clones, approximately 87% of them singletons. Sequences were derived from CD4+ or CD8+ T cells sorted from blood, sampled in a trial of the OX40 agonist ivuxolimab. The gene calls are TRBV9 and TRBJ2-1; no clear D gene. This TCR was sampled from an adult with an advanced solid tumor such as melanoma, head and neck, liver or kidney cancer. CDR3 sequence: CASSVGGGYGNEQFF. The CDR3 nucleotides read TGTGCCAGCAGCGTAGGAGGTGGGTACGGCAATGAGCAGTTCTTC.